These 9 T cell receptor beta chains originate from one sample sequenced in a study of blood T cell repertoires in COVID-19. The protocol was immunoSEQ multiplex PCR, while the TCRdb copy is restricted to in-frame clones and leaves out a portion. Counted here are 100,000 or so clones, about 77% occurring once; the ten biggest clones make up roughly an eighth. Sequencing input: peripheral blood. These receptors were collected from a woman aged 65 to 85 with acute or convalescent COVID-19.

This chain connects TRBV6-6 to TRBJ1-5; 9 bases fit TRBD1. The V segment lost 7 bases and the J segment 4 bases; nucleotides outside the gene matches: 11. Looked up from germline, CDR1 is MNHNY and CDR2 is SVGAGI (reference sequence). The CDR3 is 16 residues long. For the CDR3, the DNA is TGTGCCAGCACTTATGGGACAGGGTCGAGGAATCAGCCCCAGCATTTT. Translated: CASTYGTGSRNQPQHF.

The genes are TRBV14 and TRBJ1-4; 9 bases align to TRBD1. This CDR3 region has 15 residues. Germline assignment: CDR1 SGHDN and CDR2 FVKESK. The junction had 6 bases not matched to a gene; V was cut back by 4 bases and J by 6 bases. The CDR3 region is CASSPGQGRYEKLFF. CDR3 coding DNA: TGTGCCAGCAGCCCCGGACAGGGGAGGTATGAAAAACTGTTTTTT.

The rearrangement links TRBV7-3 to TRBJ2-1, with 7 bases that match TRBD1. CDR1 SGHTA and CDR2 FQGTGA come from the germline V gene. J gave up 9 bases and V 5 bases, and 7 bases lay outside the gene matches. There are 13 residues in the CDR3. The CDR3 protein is CASSGSRGSEQFF. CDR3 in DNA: TGTGCCAGCAGCGGAAGCAGGGGGTCTGAGCAGTTCTTC.

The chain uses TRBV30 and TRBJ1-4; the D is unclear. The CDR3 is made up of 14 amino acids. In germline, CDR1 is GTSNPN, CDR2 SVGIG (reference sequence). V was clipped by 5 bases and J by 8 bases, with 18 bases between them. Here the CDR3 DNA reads TGTGCCTGGGAGCCGGGTCTCCGGGGAGAAAAACTGTTTTTT. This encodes CAWEPGLRGEKLFF.

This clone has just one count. The CDR3 loop reads CAWSVSGTAGNTIYF. In nucleotides, the CDR3 is TGTGCCTGGAGTGTTAGCGGGACCGCTGGAAACACCATATATTTT. The chain recombines TRBV30 with TRBJ1-3; D is perhaps TRBD1 (5 bases). V was trimmed by 0 bases and J by 2 bases, leaving 11 bases between them. Germline V gene lookup returns CDR1 GTSNPN and CDR2 SVGIG (reference sequence). The CDR3 sequence is 15 residues long.

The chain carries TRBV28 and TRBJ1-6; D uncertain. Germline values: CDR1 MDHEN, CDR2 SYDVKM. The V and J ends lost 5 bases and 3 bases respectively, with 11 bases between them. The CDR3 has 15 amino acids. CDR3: CASSQLRDYNSPLHF. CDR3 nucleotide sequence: TGTGCCAGCAGTCAGTTGAGGGACTATAATTCACCCCTCCACTTT.

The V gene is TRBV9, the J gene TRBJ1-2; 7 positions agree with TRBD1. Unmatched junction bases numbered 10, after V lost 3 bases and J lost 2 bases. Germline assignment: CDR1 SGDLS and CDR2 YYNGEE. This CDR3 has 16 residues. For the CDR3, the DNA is TGTGCCAGCAGCGCCCGTTCCTCAGGGGGGAACTATGGCTACACCTTC. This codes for CASSARSSGGNYGYTF.

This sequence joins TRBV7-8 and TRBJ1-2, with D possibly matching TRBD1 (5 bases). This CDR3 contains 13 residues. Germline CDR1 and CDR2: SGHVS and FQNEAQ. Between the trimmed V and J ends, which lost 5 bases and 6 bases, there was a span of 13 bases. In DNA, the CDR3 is TGTGCCAGCAGCCGAACGCCAGGGAATGGCTACACCTTC. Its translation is CASSRTPGNGYTF.

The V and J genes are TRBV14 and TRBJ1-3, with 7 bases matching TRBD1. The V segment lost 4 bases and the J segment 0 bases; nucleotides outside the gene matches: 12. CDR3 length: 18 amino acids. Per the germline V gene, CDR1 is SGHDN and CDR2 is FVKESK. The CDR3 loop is CASSRGPGQIFSGNTIYF. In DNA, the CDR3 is TGTGCCAGCAGCCGAGGACCGGGACAGATATTCTCTGGAAACACCATATATTTT.